Presented here are 18 T cell receptor beta chains from one specimen sequenced in a study of vaccination effects on CD4 cells after COVID-19. Generated by immunoSEQ multiplex PCR, the TCRdb table keeps only in-frame clones and is missing some. Here the sample spans about 73,000 clones, around 79% being singletons. The antigens these receptors bind are not known. Antigen-specific CD4+ T cells expanded by the ViraFEST assay with viral peptide pools were then sequenced. Culturing for ten to eleven days preceded CD4+ T cell isolation. Negative nucleocapsid antibody tests before and after vaccination confirmed no previous SARS-CoV-2 infection. The sequences come from CD4+ T cells from PBMCs cultured with SARS-CoV-2 spike peptides, collected before COVID-19 vaccination. The receptors shown here come from a human donor who received a COVID-19 vaccine.

V gene TRBV18 combines with J gene TRBJ1-1; D ambiguous. V was shortened by 3 bases and J by 0 bases, with 8 bases between the two germline ends. The CDR3 consists of 14 residues. Germline CDR1 is KGHSH and CDR2 is LQKENI. CDR3 sequence reads: CASSPSYVNTEAFF. CDR3 sequence (DNA): TGTGCCAGCTCACCCTCGTATGTGAACACTGAAGCTTTCTTT.

The rearrangement uses TRBV7-2 and TRBJ1-4; D is ambiguous. V was trimmed by 0 bases and J by 1 base, leaving 3 bases between them. The CDR3 length is 14 residues. Germline assignment: CDR1 SGHTA and CDR2 FQGNSA. CDR3 DNA: TGTGCCAGCAGCTTAGCGGGAACTAATGAAAAACTGTTTTTT. Residues: CASSLAGTNEKLFF. Together with reference TRBV7-2 and TRBJ1-4, the CDR3 gives the full variable domain: GAGVSQSPSNKVTEKGKDVELRCDPISGHTALYWYRQSLGQGLEFLIYFQGNSAPDKSGLPSDRFSAERTGGSVSTLTIQRTQQEDSAVYLCASSLAGTNEKLFFGSGTQLSVL.

The rearrangement links TRBV4-1 to TRBJ2-3; D gene ambiguous. Germline lookup yields CDR1 MGHRA and CDR2 YSYEKL. This CDR3 is built from 13 residues. Trimming pared 4 bases from V and 6 bases from J, leaving 11 bases between. In nucleotides, the CDR3 is TGCGCCAGCAGCCCGGTTGATGTGGATACGCAGTATTTT. Translated, it gives CASSPVDVDTQYF.

The J gene is TRBJ1-6, the V gene TRBV3-1 (or the pseudogene TRBV3-2); the D is unclear. CDR3 length: 14 amino acids. Germline V gives CDR1 LGHDT, CDR2 YNNKEL (reference sequence). With 0 bases removed from V and 7 bases from J, the gap between germline ends came to 7 bases. The CDR3 nucleotides are TGTGCCAGCAGCCAAGATAGGCAGAATTCACCCCTCCACTTT. Its protein is CASSQDRQNSPLHF.

The gene calls are TRBV9 and TRBJ1-1; no reliable D call. CDR3 length equals 16 residues. Trimming took off 3 bases at V and 4 bases at J, with 19 bases between the two ends. CDR1 and CDR2 (germline): SGDLS, YYNGEE. CDR3 nucleotides: TGTGCCAGCAGCGGTTGGCAGCCCTCCCAAGGCACTGAAGCTTTCTTT. Amino acids: CASSGWQPSQGTEAFF.

This sequence joins TRBV6-6 and TRBJ1-1; perhaps TRBD1 as D (6 bases). The V end lost 5 bases, the J end lost 1 base, and 20 bases lay between the germline ends. The CDR3 loop spans 17 amino acids. Germline CDR1 is MNHNY and CDR2 is SVGAGI (reference sequence). In DNA form, the CDR3 reads TGTGCCAGCAGTCCGCCATCGGGGGGCGCGGCGAACACTGAAGCTTTCTTT. This sequence encodes CASSPPSGGAANTEAFF.

The CDR3 nucleotides are TGTGCCAGCAGTTGGGCGGGACAGGGGGGGACCCAGTACTTC. Translated: CASSWAGQGGTQYF. The chain uses TRBV6-6 and TRBJ2-5, with 11 positions matching TRBD1. Germline V gene sequence: CDR1 MNHNY, CDR2 SVGAGI (reference sequence). The CDR3 is 14 residues long. Trimming took 4 bases from V and 7 from J; bases not matched to a gene: 5.

The chain combines TRBV6-6 with TRBJ2-2, with 8 bases that match TRBD2. The CDR3 is 14 residues long. Per the germline V gene, CDR1 is MNHNY and CDR2 is SVGAGI (reference sequence). V lost 0 bases, J lost 9 bases, and 3 bases stayed unmatched. Here the CDR3 DNA reads TGTGCCAGCAGTTACTCTACTAGCGGCTGGGAGCTGTTTTTT. Its protein product is CASSYSTSGWELFF.

The gene calls are TRBV5-1 and TRBJ2-6; D is unresolved. The V and J ends lost 3 bases and 2 bases respectively, with 6 bases between them. CDR3 size: 14 residues. Germline-derived CDR1 and CDR2 are SGHRS and YFSETQ. CDR3 sequence (DNA): TGCGCCAGCAGCTCGGTAGCTGGGGCCAACGTCCTGACTTTC. Protein product: CASSSVAGANVLTF.

This clone was counted between two and nine times. V usage is TRBV7-3 and J usage is TRBJ2-3, with D unclear. Germline loops: CDR1 SGHTA, CDR2 FQGTGA. V gave up 1 base and J gave up 2 bases, with 10 bases separating them. CDR3 size: 15 residues. This CDR3 is CASSLRATNTDTQYF. In nucleotides, the CDR3 is TGTGCCAGCAGCTTAAGGGCAACTAACACAGATACGCAGTATTTT.

CDR3 DNA sequence: TGTGCCAGCTCTCGGGACAGGGTCCGTTTTGTGTTTGAATTATCCTACGAGCAGTACGTC. Encoded protein: CASSRDRVRFVFELSYEQYV. This chain uses TRBV18 with TRBJ2-7; 9 bases line up with TRBD1. The ends lost 6 bases at V and 1 base at J; junction bases unmatched: 22. The V gene's germline CDR1 is KGHSH and CDR2 LQKENI. This CDR3 region has 20 residues.

This rearrangement joins TRBV2 to TRBJ1-2, with D possibly TRBD1 on 6 matching bases. The CDR3 runs 13 residues. Germline CDR1 SNHLY, CDR2 FYNNEI. Trimming took off 4 bases at V and 8 bases at J, with 14 bases between the two ends. The CDR3 coding sequence is TGTGCCAGCAGTGGGAGGTCAGGGGTGGGCTACACCTTC. Translating gives CASSGRSGVGYTF.

The V call is TRBV7-8, the J call TRBJ2-7; the D gene could be TRBD1 or TRBD2 (5 bases each). This CDR3 region has 17 residues. From germline, CDR1 is SGHVS and CDR2 FQNEAQ. V lost 2 bases to trimming and J lost 2 bases, with 19 bases between them. The CDR3 DNA reads as TGTGCCAGCAGCTTATTATTTAAGGGGACGGAGCCCTACGAGCAGTACGTC. It translates to CASSLLFKGTEPYEQYV.

CDR3 DNA: TGCGCCAGCAGCCGTGGACAGGGGGGATACTATGGCTACACCTTC. Translated, it gives CASSRGQGGYYGYTF. This chain uses TRBV4-3 with TRBJ1-2; 10 nucleotides agree with TRBD1. The germline V gene has CDR1 LGHNA and CDR2 YSLEER. The CDR3 sequence is 15 residues long. V shed 4 bases and J 3 bases; nucleotides not matched to a gene: 5.

V is TRBV28 and J is TRBJ2-7, with 12 positions matching TRBD2. The CDR3 loop spans 16 amino acids. Trimming at V came to 10 bases and at J to 2 bases, leaving 12 bases not matched to a gene. Germline loops: CDR1 MDHEN, CDR2 SYDVKM. The CDR3 is CAIEKGLAGGTYEQYV. Here the CDR3 DNA reads TGTGCCATCGAGAAGGGTCTAGCGGGGGGGACCTACGAGCAGTACGTC.

This clone was seen a few times. The chain combines TRBV27 with TRBJ2-7; 7 nucleotides match TRBD1. The CDR3 runs to 13 residues. V gave up 6 bases and J gave up 2 bases; unmatched junction bases: 4. CDR1 and CDR2 (germline): MNHEY, SMNVEV (reference sequence). The CDR3 nucleotides read TGTGCCAGCAGAAGGACAGGCACCTACGAGCAGTACGTC. Its protein is CASRRTGTYEQYV.

The chain carries TRBV7-9 and TRBJ2-3; weak D call: TRBD2 (5 bases). V lost 1 base to trimming and J lost 0 bases, with 11 bases between them. The CDR3 is 16 residues long. Germline lookup yields CDR1 SEHNR and CDR2 FQNEAQ (reference sequence). For the CDR3, the DNA is TGTGCCAGCAGCTTAGGTCGGGGTTCCAGCACAGATACGCAGTATTTT. This codes for CASSLGRGSSTDTQYF.

The gene calls are TRBV4-3 and TRBJ2-5; D uncertain. CDR1 is LGHNA, CDR2 YSLEER, per germline. The CDR3 runs 15 residues. With 0 bases removed from V and 1 base from J, the gap between germline ends came to 9 bases. CDR3 in amino acids: CASSQDIGFQETQYF. The CDR3 DNA sequence: TGCGCCAGCAGCCAAGATATCGGCTTCCAAGAGACCCAGTACTTC.